This passage covers 26 T cell receptor beta chains from one sample sequenced in a study of a mutant IDH1 vaccine in newly diagnosed glioma. Time point of the sample: week 35, safety follow-up. A 20-mer mutant IDH1 peptide at 300 ug was injected subcutaneously with topical imiquimod. Using immunoSEQ multiplex PCR, the repertoire was profiled, and TCRdb retains in-frame clones only, with some absent. In the table there are tens of thousands of clones, roughly 79% of which are singletons. Their recognized antigens are unknown. This specimen consisted of PBMCs, obtained from a glioma patient whose treatment included an IDH1 peptide vaccine. The receptors originated from a middle-aged man with glioma.

This clone showed up just once. The gene calls are TRBV7-9 and TRBJ2-1; D might be TRBD2 (5 bases). The V gene lost 4 bases and the J gene lost 10 bases, with 11 bases spanning the gap. This CDR3 region has 12 residues. CDR1 SEHNR and CDR2 FQNEAQ come from the germline V gene (reference sequence). DNA for the CDR3: TGTGCCAGCAGCTACGGACTCCCAGAGCAGTTCTTC. It encodes CASSYGLPEQFF.

V usage is TRBV6-5 and J usage is TRBJ2-7; D call uncertain. CDR3 length equals 13 residues. The germline gives CDR1 MNHEY, CDR2 SVGAGI. The V and J ends lost 10 bases and 3 bases respectively, with 16 bases between them. As DNA, the CDR3 is TGTGCCACCTACGCTGCGGACCGCTACGAGCAGTACTTC. Protein product: CATYAADRYEQYF.

This clone was found once. The CDR3 is CASSYDRGVGQPQHF. CDR3 in DNA: TGTGCCAGCAGTTACGACAGGGGCGTGGGACAGCCCCAGCATTTT. The chain has TRBV6-5 and TRBJ1-5; 8 bases agree with TRBD1. Germline CDR1 and CDR2: MNHEY and SVGAGI. V was clipped by 2 bases and J by 7 bases; unmatched bases: 7. The CDR3 has 15 amino acids.

V gene TRBV7-3 combines with J gene TRBJ2-1; possibly TRBD1 for D (5 bases). CDR1 and CDR2 from the germline V gene are SGHTA and FQGTGA. Between the trimmed V and J ends, which lost 2 bases and 4 bases, there was a span of 12 bases. CDR3 length: 15 residues. CDR3 bases: TGTGCCAGCAGCTTAGGCAGGGTCGGGTACAATGAGCAGTTCTTC. Protein product: CASSLGRVGYNEQFF. Variable domain in full (rest from reference TRBV7-3 and TRBJ2-1): GAGVSQTPSNKVTEKGKYVELRCDPISGHTALYWYRQSLGQGPEFLIYFQGTGAADDSGLPNDRFFAVRPEGSVSTLKIQRTERGDSAVYLCASSLGRVGYNEQFFGPGTRLTVL.

Here the CDR3 reads CASSLGTGEANQPQHF. For the CDR3, the DNA is TGTGCCAGCTCGCTTGGGACAGGGGAAGCCAATCAGCCCCAGCATTTT. The chain combines TRBV18 with TRBJ1-5; TRBD1 matches at 10 bases. Germline loops: CDR1 KGHSH, CDR2 LQKENI. J gave up 3 bases and V 6 bases, and 8 bases lay outside the gene matches. The CDR3 is 16 residues long.

V and J are TRBV5-1 and TRBJ1-2; tentative D call: TRBD1 (6 bases). V was trimmed by 3 bases and J by 3 bases, leaving 27 bases between them. The CDR3 has 19 residues. CDR1 and CDR2 (germline): SGHRS, YFSETQ. The CDR3 DNA reads as TGCGCCAGCAGCTCTCCGTCGAGGGGGGTTCAAGGGACCCACTATGGCTACACCTTC. It specifies CASSSPSRGVQGTHYGYTF. Supplemented by reference TRBV5-1 and TRBJ1-2, the full variable domain reads KAGVTQTPRYLIKTRGQQVTLSCSPISGHRSVSWYQQTPGQGLQFLFEYFSETQRNKGNFPGRFSGRQFSNSRSEMNVSTLELGDSALYLCASSSPSRGVQGTHYGYTFGSGTRLTVV.

The chain combines TRBV7-9 with TRBJ2-7; 9 nucleotides agree with TRBD2. The junction had 7 bases not matched to a gene; V was cut back by 1 base and J by 6 bases. The V gene's germline CDR1 is SEHNR and CDR2 FQNEAQ (reference sequence). This CDR3 comprises 15 residues. This CDR3 reads CASSLVPRGGREQYF. As DNA, the CDR3 is TGTGCCAGCAGCTTAGTACCGCGGGGGGGCCGCGAGCAGTACTTC.

The chain carries TRBV29-1 and TRBJ1-2, with 12 bases matching TRBD1. CDR3 length: 13 amino acids. Germline CDR1 SQVTM, CDR2 ANQGSEA. V was pared by 7 bases and J by 2 bases, with 2 bases of the junction left unmatched. The CDR3 nucleotides read TGCAGCGCCGGGACAGGGGGCAACTATGGCTACACCTTC. Amino acid sequence: CSAGTGGNYGYTF.

The genes are TRBV28 and TRBJ1-1; D is uncertain. Germline V gives CDR1 MDHEN, CDR2 SYDVKM. The germline V and J ends were trimmed by 4 bases and 1 base, with 7 bases remaining between them. The CDR3 contains 13 residues. CDR3 sequence: CASSYRANTEAFF. CDR3 DNA: TGTGCCAGCAGTTACCGGGCGAACACTGAAGCTTTCTTT.

This rearrangement joins TRBV18 to TRBJ2-7, with 9 bases matching TRBD1. Germline values: CDR1 KGHSH, CDR2 LQKENI. The ends lost 1 base at V and 0 bases at J; junction bases unmatched: 7. The CDR3 covers 17 residues. This CDR3 reads CASSPLRTGESSYEQYF. The CDR3 nucleotides read TGTGCCAGCTCACCACTAAGGACAGGGGAGAGCTCCTACGAGCAGTACTTC.

The CDR3 spells CAWSVTGLTQETQYF. CDR3 DNA: TGTGCCTGGAGTGTTACGGGACTGACTCAAGAGACCCAGTACTTC. This chain links TRBV30 with TRBJ2-5, with D perhaps TRBD2 (6 bases). The CDR3 has 15 residues. V shed 0 bases and J shed 2 bases, with 13 bases lying between them. Germline V gene data show CDR1 as GTSNPN and CDR2 as SVGIG (reference sequence).

This chain joins TRBV14 and TRBJ2-5, with D perhaps being TRBD1 or TRBD2 (7 bases each). V was cut by 1 base and J by 1 base, with 25 bases left in between. The CDR3 length is 20 residues. Looked up from germline, CDR1 is SGHDN and CDR2 is FVKESK. The CDR3 reads CASSQGGLQKKTGIQETQYF. CDR3 nucleotide sequence: TGTGCCAGCAGCCAAGGGGGACTACAGAAAAAGACAGGGATCCAAGAGACCCAGTACTTC.

The V gene is TRBV6-6, the J gene TRBJ2-5, with 8 bases identical to TRBD2. Trimming took 11 bases from V and 2 from J; bases not matched to a gene: 13. CDR3 length: 15 amino acids. CDR1 MNHNY and CDR2 SVGAGI come from the germline V gene (reference sequence). The CDR3: CASRGGLGGQETQYF. In nucleotides, the CDR3 is TGTGCCTCCCGGGGGGGGCTAGGGGGGCAAGAGACCCAGTACTTC.

The CDR3 DNA reads TGTGCCAGCAGCTTTGCGAGAGGGCACGAGCAGTACTTC. It codes for CASSFARGHEQYF. The chain has TRBV7-9 and TRBJ2-7; a weak D match, TRBD2 (5 bases). V lost 3 bases, J lost 5 bases, and 11 bases lay in between. The CDR3 consists of 13 residues. CDR1 SEHNR and CDR2 FQNEAQ come from the germline V gene (reference sequence).

The chain has TRBV28 and TRBJ2-7, with D perhaps TRBD1 (7 bases). This CDR3 contains 14 residues. The V gene lost 5 bases and the J gene lost 6 bases, with 17 bases spanning the gap. Germline V CDR1 and CDR2: MDHEN, SYDVKM. CDR3 DNA: TGTGCCAGCAGTCCAGACAGGGTGGGGGGCGAGCAGTACTTC. Translation gives CASSPDRVGGEQYF.

V gene TRBV4-1 combines with J gene TRBJ2-7; D remains ambiguous. V lost 1 base and J 5 bases, leaving 12 bases between the germline ends. Germline V gene data show CDR1 as MGHRA and CDR2 as YSYEKL. This CDR3 is built from 14 residues. In nucleotides, the CDR3 is TGCGCCAGCAGCCAAGTGGCGGCTAGGGACGAGCAGTACTTC. Residues: CASSQVAARDEQYF.

The chain has TRBV6-4 and TRBJ2-1; 12 nucleotides line up with TRBD2. Per the germline V gene, CDR1 is MRHNA and CDR2 is SNTAGT. Trimming removed 0 bases from V and 6 bases from J; junction bases left unmatched: 0. CDR3 length: 15 amino acids. The CDR3 spells CASSDSTSGSNEQFF. The CDR3 DNA sequence: TGTGCCAGCAGTGACTCGACTAGCGGGAGCAATGAGCAGTTCTTC.

The CDR3 spells CASSPRNIQYF. The DNA for the CDR3 is TGTGCCAGCTCTCCTAGGAACATTCAGTACTTC. This chain connects TRBV7-2 to TRBJ2-4; no clear D gene. The CDR3 sequence is 11 residues long. V was cut by 8 bases and J by 7 bases, with 9 bases left in between. Germline CDR1 and CDR2: SGHTA and FQGNSA.

V usage is TRBV7-2 and J usage is TRBJ1-1; D is unresolved. The CDR3 has 13 amino acids. V was clipped by 4 bases and J by 1 base, with 7 bases between them. Germline CDR1 SGHTA, CDR2 FQGNSA. The CDR3 loop reads CASSSYKNTEAFF. CDR3 nucleotide sequence: TGTGCCAGCAGCTCTTACAAGAACACTGAAGCTTTCTTT.

The chain joins TRBV4-3 to TRBJ1-2; D is uncertain. This CDR3 spans 15 amino acids. CDR1 and CDR2 (germline): LGHNA, YSLEER. Between the trimmed V and J ends, which lost 1 base and 8 bases, there was a span of 17 bases. This CDR3 is CASSQGRYGSGGYTF. The CDR3 DNA reads TGCGCCAGCAGCCAAGGACGATACGGATCGGGAGGCTACACCTTC.

V gene TRBV25-1 combines with J gene TRBJ1-1; 7 nucleotides agree with TRBD1. Germline CDR1 MGHDK, CDR2 SYGVNS. The CDR3 runs to 12 residues. Germline trimming cut 6 bases from V and 7 bases from J; bases unmatched to any gene: 5. CDR3 sequence reads: CASRPTGVEAFF. As DNA, the CDR3 is TGTGCCAGCAGACCAACAGGGGTTGAAGCTTTCTTT.

J is TRBJ1-3 and V is TRBV28, with a tentative D call TRBD1 (5 bases). This CDR3 spans 14 amino acids. In germline, CDR1 is MDHEN, CDR2 SYDVKM. V shed 5 bases and J shed 8 bases, with 16 bases lying between them. The CDR3 here is CASSPTDLGDTIYF. CDR3 coding DNA: TGTGCCAGCAGTCCGACAGACCTCGGAGACACCATATATTTT.

In its sample, this clone was seen once. This chain connects TRBV9 to TRBJ2-1, with D tentatively TRBD2 (6 bases). The CDR3 length is 15 residues. Germline V lookup: CDR1 SGDLS, CDR2 YYNGEE. V dropped 4 bases and J dropped 4 bases, with 15 bases sitting between them. CDR3 sequence reads: CASSPLGGPYNEQFF. The CDR3, as DNA: TGTGCCAGCAGCCCCCTCGGGGGACCATACAATGAGCAGTTCTTC.

J is TRBJ1-5 and V is TRBV7-9, with unresolved D. Trimming took off 0 bases at V and 1 base at J, with 4 bases between the two ends. The CDR3 spans 14 residues. Germline loops: CDR1 SEHNR, CDR2 FQNEAQ (reference sequence). CDR3 sequence reads: CASSLAGSNQPQHF. The CDR3 bases are TGTGCCAGCAGCTTAGCGGGCAGCAATCAGCCCCAGCATTTT.

The CDR3 DNA reads as TGTGCCAGCAGCGTTAGCTCCTACGAGCAGTACTTC. This translates into CASSVSSYEQYF. The genes are TRBV5-6 and TRBJ2-7; no firm D call. This CDR3 has 12 residues. Germline values: CDR1 SGHDT, CDR2 YYEEEE. Trimming stripped 4 bases from V and 0 bases from J, with 5 bases between.

The chain links TRBV2 to TRBJ2-7; D is unclear. The V gene lost 8 bases and the J gene lost 1 base, with 9 bases spanning the gap. The CDR3 covers 12 residues. CDR1 is SNHLY, CDR2 FYNNEI, per germline. CDR3 residues: CASLRGSYEQYF. The CDR3 nucleotides are TGTGCCAGCCTACGAGGTTCCTACGAGCAGTACTTC.